Listed here are 11 T cell receptor beta chains from one sample, sequenced in a study of T cell changes during pregnancy in multiple sclerosis. Assay: immunoSEQ multiplex PCR; the TCRdb copy retains only in-frame clones and omits some. Seen here are around 17,000 clones, approximately 96% observed once, and the top ten hold approximately 0.82%. The starting material was peripheral blood, obtained in the third trimester of pregnancy. The receptor source for this set is a female donor with multiple sclerosis, enrolled in a pregnancy study.

This clone is a singleton in its sample. The chain joins TRBV4-1 to TRBJ1-2; 8 nucleotides line up with TRBD1. The length of the CDR3 is 16 residues. V lost 6 bases, J lost 4 bases, and 13 bases stayed unmatched. Per germline, CDR1 MGHRA and CDR2 YSYEKL. In DNA, the CDR3 is TGCGCCAGCAGAAACACAGGGGGGGATTTTAGCTATGGCTACACCTTC. Its protein product is CASRNTGGDFSYGYTF.

The rearrangement links TRBV19 to TRBJ1-5, with D possibly being TRBD1 (5 bases). The germline gives CDR1 LNHDA, CDR2 SQIVND (reference sequence). There are 15 residues in the CDR3. V was pared by 0 bases and J by 5 bases, with 11 bases between. The CDR3 here is CASSIEPQGDQPQHF. CDR3 nucleotide sequence: TGTGCCAGTAGTATAGAACCTCAGGGCGATCAGCCCCAGCATTTT.

The genes are TRBV15 and TRBJ2-7; D gene unclear. Trimming took 0 bases from V and 2 from J, leaving 8 bases between them. Germline CDR1 reads LNHNV; CDR2 reads YYDKDF (reference sequence). This CDR3 comprises 14 residues. DNA for the CDR3: TGTGCCACCAGCAGAGATCGGGTGACCTACGAGCAGTACTTC. Its translation is CATSRDRVTYEQYF.

The rearrangement uses TRBV30 and TRBJ1-2; no reliable D call. The CDR3 length is 12 residues. Looked up from germline, CDR1 is GTSNPN and CDR2 is SVGIG (reference sequence). With 3 bases removed from V and 4 bases from J, the gap between germline ends came to 9 bases. CDR3 nucleotides: TGTGCCTGGAGCGGAGCTTCCTATGGCTACACCTTC. As protein: CAWSGASYGYTF.

This clone was seen only once. This chain uses TRBV27 with TRBJ2-3, with 11 bases aligning to TRBD2. The CDR3 extends over 19 amino acids. Germline-derived CDR1 and CDR2 are MNHEY and SMNVEV (reference sequence). The ends lost 4 bases at V and 4 bases at J; junction bases unmatched: 16. The CDR3 reads CASSSRSGRARFTPDTQYF. CDR3 nucleotide sequence: TGTGCCAGCAGTTCGCGTAGCGGGAGGGCCCGTTTTACCCCAGATACGCAGTATTTT.

This clone appeared a single time. The CDR3: CASSVEGDDYSYEQYF. The DNA of the CDR3 is TGTGCCAGCAGCGTAGAAGGGGATGATTACTCCTACGAGCAGTACTTC. The rearrangement uses TRBV9 and TRBJ2-7, with a weak D call TRBD1 (5 bases). This CDR3 has 16 amino acids. CDR1 and CDR2 from the germline V gene are SGDLS and YYNGEE. V was clipped by 0 bases and J by 0 bases, with 13 bases between them.

The genes are TRBV27 and TRBJ1-5; D uncertain. Trimming pared 5 bases from V and 0 bases from J, leaving 17 bases between. This CDR3 has 17 residues. CDR1 is MNHEY and CDR2 is SMNVEV in the germline V gene (reference sequence). The CDR3 region has the DNA TGTGCCAGCAGTCCTCCTAGGTTTCGCATTAGCAATCAGCCCCAGCATTTT. As protein: CASSPPRFRISNQPQHF.

The chain combines TRBV19 with TRBJ1-5; D not resolved. V lost 3 bases and J lost 2, with 11 bases in between. The germline V gene encodes CDR1 LNHDA and CDR2 SQIVND (reference sequence). CDR3 length: 15 residues. The CDR3 spells CASSIAAGGNQPQHF. CDR3 sequence (DNA): TGTGCCAGTAGTATTGCGGCCGGAGGCAATCAGCCCCAGCATTTT.

The CDR3 DNA reads TGTGCCAGCAGCCCGCAGGGACAGGGAAACACCGGGGAGCTGTTTTTT. It encodes CASSPQGQGNTGELFF. The rearrangement links TRBV28 to TRBJ2-2, with TRBD1 matching 9 bases. The CDR3 loop spans 16 amino acids. V shed 6 bases, J shed 2 bases, and the junction held 7 bases outside the gene matches. Per germline, CDR1 MDHEN and CDR2 SYDVKM.

V gene TRBV14 combines with J gene TRBJ1-3; tentatively, D is TRBD1 (5 bases). In germline, CDR1 is SGHDN, CDR2 FVKESK. Trimming pared 6 bases from V and 3 bases from J, leaving 21 bases between. The CDR3 is 17 amino acids. The DNA for the CDR3 is TGTGCCAGCAGTGCCTACTCCTGGACACAGAATGGAAACACCATATATTTT. Its translation: CASSAYSWTQNGNTIYF.

The rearrangement links TRBV7-9 to TRBJ2-7; no firm D call. CDR1 is SEHNR, CDR2 FQNEAQ, per germline (reference sequence). CDR3 length: 13 residues. V shed 2 bases and J shed 6 bases, with 11 bases lying between them. CDR3 sequence: CASSLPAASEQYF. CDR3 nucleotide sequence: TGTGCCAGCAGCTTACCAGCAGCGTCCGAGCAGTACTTC.